A selection of T cell receptor beta chains follows, all from one sample in a study of T cell repertoires in cytomegalovirus infection. TCRdb reprocessed the reads with MiXCR, giving one entry per CDR3 protein. The sample records approximately 500,000 distinct CDR3 sequences, 33% being singletons. Their antigens are not known. Sequencing was performed on cultured PBMCs, taken from culture after CMV antigen stimulation. The receptors were gathered from a human donor in good health (CMV status not recorded). Some clones in this sample may be carry-over from other donors' samples. Both conserved end residues are part of each CDR3. D genes are given only for firm matches. Clone sizes are given selectively: once, few, many, or a class where the clone is expanded.

V	J	D	size	DNA	CDR3
TRBV6-2/TRBV6-3	TRBJ2-5	TRBD2	few	TGTGCCAGCAGCCCGGGACTAGCGGGCAGACAAGAGACCCAGTACTTC	CASSPGLAGRQETQYF
TRBV27	TRBJ1-2	TRBD1	few	TGTGCCAGCAGTTACCCAGGGGGTGGCGGCTACACCTTC	CASSYPGGGGYTF
TRBV3-1	TRBJ2-1	NA	NA	TGTGCCAGCAGCCCAACGAGACAGTCTGCTTACAATGAGCAGTTCTTC	CASSPTRQSAYNEQFF
TRBV6-5	TRBJ1-1	TRBD1	NA	TGTGCCAGCAGTTTGACAGGGGGCGCCTACACTGAAGCTTTCTTT	CASSLTGGAYTEAFF
TRBV4-3	TRBJ1-1	NA	NA	TGCGCCAGCGGAAACCGTATGAACACTGAAGCTTTCTTT	CASGNRMNTEAFF
TRBV6-5	TRBJ1-1	TRBD1	few	TGTGCCAGCAGTTACTTAGGGGGCAACACTGAAGCTTTCTTT	CASSYLGGNTEAFF
TRBV5-4	TRBJ2-5	TRBD2	NA	TGTGCCAGCAGCTTGGCCGGTCTAGCGGGAGAGGCGACCCAGTACTTC	CASSLAGLAGEATQYF
TRBV7-2	TRBJ2-3	NA	many	TGTGCCAGCAGCTTAGGACTGCACCCTAGCACAGATACGCAGTATTTT	CASSLGLHPSTDTQYF
TRBV24-1	TRBJ2-1	NA	NA	TGTGCCACCAGTGGACTAGATTCCTACAATGAGCAGTTCTTC	CATSGLDSYNEQFF
TRBV7-2	TRBJ2-4	TRBD2	few	TGTGCCAGCAGCTTAGATCTAGCGGGAGGCCTAAACATTCAGTACTTC	CASSLDLAGGLNIQYF
TRBV6-2/TRBV6-3	TRBJ2-5	NA	NA	TGTGCCAGCAACCCGAAGCGGGTTCAAGAGACCCAGTACTTC	CASNPKRVQETQYF
TRBV7-6	TRBJ2-1	TRBD2	few	TGTGCCAGCAGCGGGCAAAGCGGGAATCAGTTCTTC	CASSGQSGNQFF
TRBV27	TRBJ2-4	NA	NA	TGTGCCAGCAGTTTAGAGGCCGGACGGCCGAACATTCAGTACTTC	CASSLEAGRPNIQYF
TRBV7-9	TRBJ2-7	TRBD1	few	TGTGCCAGCAGCAGACCGACAGGGGGCTACGAGCAGTACTTC	CASSRPTGGYEQYF
TRBV7-2	TRBJ2-1	NA	few	TGTGCCAGCAGTTTCCTCGGGCGAGCTAGCTTTATGGGCTCCTACAATGAGCAGTTCTTC	CASSFLGRASFMGSYNEQFF
TRBV7-3	TRBJ2-7	NA	few	TGTGCCAGCAGCGCCTACGGTAGCTACGAGCAGTACTTC	CASSAYGSYEQYF
TRBV28	TRBJ1-5	NA	NA	TGTGCCAGCATCCCTACGAGTGCAGCAGACTATCAGCCCCAGCATTTT	CASIPTSAADYQPQHF
TRBV27	TRBJ2-4	NA	NA	TGTGCCAGCAGCCCTGGACGGCAAAACATTCAGTACTTC	CASSPGRQNIQYF
TRBV7-8	TRBJ2-5	TRBD2	few	TGTGCCAGCAGCTTACTAGCGGGAGAAGGCGGGACCCAGTACTTC	CASSLLAGEGGTQYF
TRBV7-9	TRBJ2-2	TRBD2	NA	TGTGCCAGCAGCTTAATAGCGGGAGCGAGCACCGGGGAGCTGTTTTTT	CASSLIAGASTGELFF
TRBV19	TRBJ1-5	NA	NA	TGTGCCAGTAGTATAGAGGCCAGCCTAGGACCCCAGCATTTT	CASSIEASLGPQHF
TRBV2	TRBJ2-3	TRBD2	few	TGTGCCAGCAGGGGAACTAGCGCGAGCACAGATACGCAGTATTTT	CASRGTSASTDTQYF
TRBV19	TRBJ1-3	NA	few	TGTGCCAGTAGTATAGACCAAAGTTCTGGAAACACCATATATTTT	CASSIDQSSGNTIYF
TRBV18	TRBJ2-7	NA	few	TGTGCCAGCTCACCCCCCTCGGAGACGAACGAGCAGTACTTC	CASSPPSETNEQYF
TRBV5-4	TRBJ2-3	NA	NA	TGTGCCAGCAGACCAGGGGAGGCAGGCGTGATGGGCACAGATACGCAGTATTTT	CASRPGEAGVMGTDTQYF
TRBV6-2/TRBV6-3	TRBJ2-3	TRBD2	NA	TGTGCCAGCAAAGTACTAGCGGGAGTTTCAGATACGCAGTATTTT	CASKVLAGVSDTQYF
TRBV28	TRBJ2-1	NA	NA	TGTGCCAGCACGACAGCCGACTACTATGAGCAGTTCTTC	CASTTADYYEQFF
TRBV7-4	TRBJ2-7	NA	few	TGTGCCAGCAGCTTAGACAGCCCCAACGAGCAGTACTTC	CASSLDSPNEQYF
TRBV7-2	TRBJ2-3	TRBD1	few	TGTGCCAGCAGCCCGACAGGGTTTTTCGCAGATACGCAGTATTTT	CASSPTGFFADTQYF
TRBV11-2	TRBJ2-5	NA	NA	TGTGCCAGCAGCTTGGGGAGACCAGTACAAGAGACCCAGTACTTC	CASSLGRPVQETQYF
TRBV28	TRBJ2-7	TRBD1	few	TGTGCCAGCAGCAGGACAGGGTTATACGAGCAGTACTTC	CASSRTGLYEQYF
TRBV2	TRBJ2-2	TRBD2	few	TGTGCCAGCCGAGAGCCGGGACTAGCGACCGGGGAGCTGTTTTTT	CASREPGLATGELFF
TRBV11-3	TRBJ2-5	NA	few	TGTGCCAGCAGCTTAGCCCTGGGCAGGGGAGGGGAGACCCAGTACTTC	CASSLALGRGGETQYF
TRBV7-8	TRBJ2-4	NA	many	TGTGCCAGCAGCTTTTTGGCGGAACGGACCCTAGCCAAAAACATTCAGTACTTC	CASSFLAERTLAKNIQYF
TRBV12-3/TRBV12-4	TRBJ1-2	NA	few	TGTGCCAGCAGTGGAGACAGCTATGGCTACACCTTC	CASSGDSYGYTF
TRBV30	TRBJ1-1	TRBD1	NA	TGTGCCTGTTCAACAGGGGTAGAGACTGAAGCTTTCTTT	CACSTGVETEAFF
TRBV7-9	TRBJ1-5	NA	few	TGTGCCAGCAGCTCCAGTGCCCTGCAGCCCCAGCATTTT	CASSSSALQPQHF
TRBV12-3/TRBV12-4	TRBJ2-3	NA	few	TGTGCCAGCAGGTCCTCGGACAGAGCAGATACGCAGTATTTT	CASRSSDRADTQYF
TRBV6-2/TRBV6-3	TRBJ2-1	TRBD2	few	TGTGCCAGCAGCTTAATAGCGGGAGAAACTTACTTAAAGCAGTTCTTC	CASSLIAGETYLKQFF
TRBV7-2	TRBJ1-2	NA	NA	TGTGCCAGCAGCCGCGTCCCCGAGGTTGGCTACACCTTC	CASSRVPEVGYTF
TRBV28	TRBJ1-5	TRBD1	few	TGTGCCAGCAGACCCCGACAGGGGACGGGTTTCGGCAATCAGCCCCAGCATTTT	CASRPRQGTGFGNQPQHF
TRBV7-6	TRBJ2-1	NA	many	TGTGCCAGCAGCCGAGGACCAGACAATGAGCAGTTCTTC	CASSRGPDNEQFF
TRBV4-1	TRBJ2-2	TRBD2	NA	TGCGCCAGCAGCCAAACTAGGAGCGGGGTCTCGACTCCCACTCTGTTTTTT	CASSQTRSGVSTPTLFF
TRBV4-1	TRBJ1-4	NA	NA	TGCGCCAGCAGCCACGACGCGACAGTAACTAATGAAAAACTGTTTTTT	CASSHDATVTNEKLFF
TRBV7-2	TRBJ2-3	TRBD2	many	TGTGCCAGCAGCCCCACCGGGACTAGCGGCCTCACAGATACGCAGTATTTT	CASSPTGTSGLTDTQYF
TRBV28	TRBJ2-2	TRBD1	few	TGTGCCAGCAGCCAACGGACAGGGACGGGGACCGGGGAGCTGTTTTTT	CASSQRTGTGTGELFF
TRBV5-6	TRBJ2-1	TRBD2	few	TGTGCCAGCAGCACCCCCGGGACTAGCGGCACTAGCTCCTACAATGAGCAGTTCTTC	CASSTPGTSGTSSYNEQFF
TRBV6-1	TRBJ2-2	NA	NA	TGTGCCAGCGAGAGGCCCGGGCCTCACACCGGGGAGCTGTTTTTT	CASERPGPHTGELFF